A selection of T cell receptor beta chains follows, all from one sample in a study of cytomegalovirus exposure and HLA in healthy donors. Repertoires were generated with immunoSEQ multiplex PCR, while TCRdb's copy carries only in-frame clones and drops some. The sample includes over 85,000 clones, approximately 82% seen only once; the top ten take about an eighth. Sequencing was performed on PBMCs. The source is a man between 25 and 39 years old in good health and CMV-seropositive. Both conserved end residues are part of each CDR3. Each record gives: clone size, V gene, D gene, J gene, CDR3 protein, CDR3 DNA. A D gene is named only where the DNA matches it firmly. The size field is filled for only some rows; it gives once, few, many or a size class.

.,TRBV7-6,.,TRBJ2-3,CASSLAGGSFTDTQYF,TGTGCCAGCAGCTTAGCGGGCGGGTCTTTCACAGATACGCAGTATTTT
.,TRBV2,.,TRBJ1-2,CASNELDYGYTF,TGTGCCAGCAACGAGTTGGACTATGGCTACACCTTC
few,TRBV2,.,TRBJ1-2,CASRTTGPYGYTF,TGTGCCAGCAGAACCACAGGGCCCTATGGCTACACCTTC
once,TRBV28,.,TRBJ2-7,CASSRPGSSYEQYF,TGTGCCAGCAGTCGACCGGGGTCCTCCTACGAGCAGTACTTC
.,TRBV7-9,.,TRBJ1-4,CASSWRTETNEKLFF,TGTGCCAGCAGCTGGCGGACAGAGACTAATGAAAAACTGTTTTTT
.,TRBV19,TRBD1,TRBJ1-2,CASNVGQGQANYGYTF,TGTGCCAGTAATGTGGGACAGGGTCAAGCTAACTATGGCTACACCTTC
.,TRBV18,.,TRBJ2-5,CASSSMGLSTQETQYF,TGTGCCAGCTCATCCATGGGACTCTCCACTCAAGAGACCCAGTACTTC
few,TRBV18,.,TRBJ1-5,CASSPQGGRNNQPQHF,TGTGCCAGCTCACCCCAGGGCGGAAGAAACAATCAGCCCCAGCATTTT
.,TRBV6-6,.,TRBJ1-2,CASSLGGGTNYGYTF,TGTGCCAGCAGTCTGGGAGGGGGGACCAACTATGGCTACACCTTC
few,TRBV5-6,TRBD1,TRBJ1-6,CASSLSQGAVSPLHF,TGTGCCAGCAGCTTGTCGCAGGGGGCAGTATCACCCCTCCACTTT
few,TRBV10-1,.,TRBJ2-5,CASSESSDFGETQYF,TGCGCCAGCAGTGAGTCGAGCGACTTTGGGGAGACCCAGTACTTC
.,TRBV15,.,TRBJ1-1,CATSSAGSITEAFF,TGTGCCACCAGCAGTGCGGGGTCGATCACTGAAGCTTTCTTT
once,TRBV5-6,TRBD2,TRBJ2-6,CASSLGSGGANRGANVLTF,TGTGCCAGCAGCTTGGGGAGCGGGGGGGCGAACCGTGGGGCCAACGTCCTGACTTTC
.,TRBV4-2,.,TRBJ2-5,CASSQGEVPQAQYF,TGTGCCAGCAGCCAAGGGGAGGTTCCCCAGGCCCAGTACTTC
.,TRBV2,TRBD1,TRBJ1-2,CASSAGTGFGYTF,TGTGCCAGCAGTGCTGGGACAGGGTTTGGCTACACCTTC
once,TRBV19,.,TRBJ2-3,CASSIAGQRTDTQYF,TGTGCCAGTAGTATAGCAGGGCAACGCACAGATACGCAGTATTTT
.,TRBV28,.,TRBJ1-5,CASSFTGPGPDNQPQHF,TGTGCCAGCAGTTTTACAGGGCCAGGTCCTGACAATCAGCCCCAGCATTTT
.,TRBV2,.,TRBJ1-1,CASFDIWNTEAFF,TGTGCCAGCTTCGACATCTGGAACACTGAAGCTTTCTTT
.,TRBV4-1,TRBD2,TRBJ2-4,CASSQVGSGGPKVQYF,TGCGCCAGCAGCCAAGTGGGTAGCGGGGGGCCAAAGGTTCAGTACTTC
.,TRBV7-2,TRBD1,TRBJ1-2,CASSLNRGLGYGYTF,TGTGCCAGCAGCTTAAACAGGGGGCTTGGCTATGGCTACACCTTC
.,TRBV14,.,TRBJ2-1,CASSQDGSYNEQFF,TGTGCCAGCAGCCAAGACGGCTCCTACAATGAGCAGTTCTTC
.,TRBV2,TRBD1,TRBJ1-1,CASIPGQYSTEAFF,TGTGCCAGCATCCCGGGACAGTACTCCACTGAAGCTTTCTTT
few,TRBV19,TRBD1,TRBJ2-7,CASAGTGGIYEQYF,TGTGCCAGCGCCGGGACAGGGGGAATCTACGAGCAGTACTTC
.,TRBV5-6,.,TRBJ2-2,CASSLLTGTNTGELFF,TGTGCCAGCAGCTTACTGACAGGAACTAACACCGGGGAGCTGTTTTTT